The clone carrying this T cell receptor beta chain was detected a few times. Antigen: not known. This sample is drawn from a study of T cell repertoires in cytomegalovirus infection. The overall study: The public TCR beta signatures pointed to both CMV infection and matching HLA type.

The germline CDR1 and CDR2 sequences are SGHNT and YYREEE (reference sequence). This CDR3 has 16 residues. Trimming took 4 bases from V and 7 from J; bases not matched to a gene: 11. TCRdb passed the reads through MiXCR, listing each CDR3 protein once. The data show around 360,000 distinct CDR3 sequences, with about 35% seen just once and approximately 15% held by the top ten. The rearrangement joins TRBV5-4 to TRBJ2-3; 11 nucleotides line up with TRBD2. Material: cultured PBMCs, obtained from culture after CMV antigen stimulation. The TCR was taken from a human donor in good health (CMV status not recorded). Some clones in this sample may be carry-over from other donors' samples. The CDR3 here is CASSGNSGRALNTQYF. CDR3 in DNA: TGTGCCAGCAGCGGAAATAGCGGGAGGGCCTTGAATACGCAGTATTTT. The full variable domain, with the rest looked up from reference TRBV5-4 and TRBJ2-3, is ETGVTQSPTHLIKTRGQQVTLRCSSQSGHNTVSWYQQALGQGPQFIFQYYREEENGRGNFPPRFSGLQFPNYSSELNVNALELDDSALYLCASSGNSGRALNTQYFGPGTRLTVL.